This T cell receptor (beta chain) was documented in a study of T cell responses to AZD1222 COVID-19 vaccine. Of note for this clone: What it recognizes is unknown.

Method: immunoSEQ multiplex PCR; TCRdb's copy keeps in-frame clones and lacks some. Altogether under 140,000 clones are present, 81% being singletons, with the ten largest covering 4.6%. The germline V gene encodes CDR1 SGHVS and CDR2 FNYEAQ. This CDR3 spans 15 amino acids. The V segment lost 3 bases and the J segment 6 bases; nucleotides outside the gene matches: 3. Points from the study as a whole: Repertoire sampling was restricted to post-peak T cell response timepoints. Donors were chiefly white British, with a greater number of females, and clonal diversity was perhaps underestimated. At baseline, seropositivity was found in only six or seven AZD1222 recipients. An increase in Spike-specific TCR breadth and depth was observed after two AZD1222 doses.

The TCR was taken from an adult in good health. This sample comprised peripheral blood, obtained on day 0 of AZD1222 vaccination. The chain couples TRBV7-6 to TRBJ2-3, with 13 bases that match TRBD2. The CDR3 reads CASSFGLAGADTQYF. For the CDR3, the DNA is TGTGCCAGCAGCTTTGGACTAGCGGGAGCGGATACGCAGTATTTT.